Following are 15 T cell receptor beta chains from one sample sequenced in a study of tumor-infiltrating lymphocytes in oesophageal squamous cell carcinoma. One entry per CDR3 protein, called by TCRdb with MiXCR from the PCR reads. Here the sample spans 15,000 to 20,000 distinct CDR3 sequences, roughly 50% being singletons. Sequences were obtained from normal esophageal tissue next to the tumor. These receptors were collected from a female donor with esophageal squamous cell carcinoma.

This clonotype has a handful of counts. This CDR3 is missing its conserved last phenylalanine or tryptophan, likely due to a read error. It is unclear where the CDR3 begins or ends on the DNA, so no DNA is shown, and the CDR3 is as TCRdb lists it. V and J are TRBV6-1 and TRBJ2-7; the table's TRBD1 call for D was not verified on the DNA. The germline V gene encodes CDR1 MNHNS and CDR2 SASEGT. The CDR3 is 17 amino acids in total, end residues counted. The CDR3 sequence is CASRNPKGESGGYTFGS.

V gene TRBV7-9 combines with J gene TRBJ2-3, with D possibly called TRBD1 or TRBD2 (6 bases each). CDR1 is SEHNR, CDR2 FQNEAQ, per germline (reference sequence). The V end lost 5 bases, the J end lost 6 bases, and 15 bases lay between the germline ends. This CDR3 contains 14 residues. This CDR3 reads CASSTKGGADTQYF. The CDR3 DNA follows: TGTGCCAGCAGCACTAAGGGGGGAGCGGATACGCAGTATTTT. Variable domain in full (rest from reference TRBV7-9 and TRBJ2-3): DTGVSQNPRHKITKRGQNVTFRCDPISEHNRLYWYRQTLGQGPEFLTYFQNEAQLEKSRLLSDRFSAERPKGSFSTLEIQRTEQGDSAMYLCASSTKGGADTQYFGPGTRLTVL.

For this clonotype: The CDR3 carries no conserved terminal phenylalanine or tryptophan, so it likely arises from a read error. It is unclear where the CDR3 begins or ends on the DNA, so no DNA is shown, and the CDR3 is as TCRdb lists it. The chain recombines TRBV27 with TRBJ1-1. Germline V CDR1 and CDR2: MNHEY, SMNVEV (reference sequence). The CDR3 region is 20 residues in length, termini included. This CDR3 reads CASSSGTYAGISYNEQFFGP.

This clonotype ranks as medium-sized. This sequence joins TRBV7-3 and TRBJ1-1; TRBD1 might be the D (6 bases). The germline V and J ends were trimmed by 5 bases and 0 bases, with 13 bases remaining between them. Germline assignment: CDR1 SGHTA and CDR2 FQGTGA. The CDR3 runs to 15 residues. The CDR3 here is CASSHTGGLNTEAFF. CDR3 sequence (DNA): TGTGCCAGCAGCCACACCGGGGGGCTGAACACTGAAGCTTTCTTT. The entire variable domain, with the rest obtained from reference TRBV7-3 and TRBJ1-1, is as follows: GAGVSQTPSNKVTEKGKYVELRCDPISGHTALYWYRQSLGQGPEFLIYFQGTGAADDSGLPNDRFFAVRPEGSVSTLKIQRTERGDSAVYLCASSHTGGLNTEAFFGQGTRLTVV.

V usage is TRBV6-6 and J usage is TRBJ2-5; D possibly uses TRBD1 or TRBD2 (5 bases each). The J call could be wrong; TRBJ2-7 is a better fit for the DNA end. The CDR3 totals 15 residues. Germline V CDR1 and CDR2: MNHNY, SVGAGI (reference sequence). The CDR3 DNA reads as TGTGCCAGCAGTTACTCAGGGACGGCGGATGGCGAGCAGTACTTC. Translation: CASSYSGTADGEQYF.

This clonotype has only one observation. V gene TRBV11-2 combines with J gene TRBJ1-1; 10 nucleotides line up with TRBD1. Per germline, CDR1 SGHAT and CDR2 FQNNGV. CDR3 length: 14 residues. J lost 5 bases, V lost 5 bases, and 5 bases had no gene match. The CDR3 protein is CASSEDRGYTEAFF. The CDR3 region has the DNA TGTGCCAGCAGCGAGGACAGGGGGTATACTGAAGCTTTCTTT.

This clonotype appeared many times. V is TRBV7-2 and J is TRBJ2-5; tentatively, D is TRBD2 (6 bases). The germline gives CDR1 SGHTA, CDR2 FQGNSA. The CDR3 is made up of 12 amino acids. Between the trimmed V and J ends, which lost 2 bases and 11 bases, there was a span of 12 bases. The CDR3 loop reads CASSLTSIEQYF. The CDR3 DNA reads TGTGCCAGCAGCTTAACTAGCATTGAGCAGTACTTC.

This clonotype was seen ten or more times. The rearrangement uses TRBV7-9 and TRBJ2-1; 9 positions agree with TRBD1. Unmatched junction bases numbered 13, after V lost 4 bases and J lost 6 bases. The CDR3 extends over 17 amino acids. Germline CDR1 SEHNR, CDR2 FQNEAQ (reference sequence). CDR3 loop: CASSSRTGTGTRNEQFF. The CDR3 DNA is TGTGCCAGCAGCTCCAGGACCGGGACAGGGACTCGCAATGAGCAGTTCTTC.

This chain links TRBV7-2 with TRBJ2-7, with 9 bases lining up with TRBD1. Unmatched junction bases numbered 8, after V lost 1 base and J lost 4 bases. This CDR3 has 16 residues. Germline-derived CDR1 and CDR2 are SGHTA and FQGNSA. CDR3 protein: CASSLEALDRGYEQYF. In DNA form, the CDR3 reads TGTGCCAGCAGCTTAGAAGCCTTGGACAGGGGTTACGAGCAGTACTTC.

The sample holds a few counts of this clonotype. The J gene is TRBJ1-4, the V gene TRBV5-3, with a weak D call TRBD1 (6 bases). TRBV5-3 counts as an open reading frame of uncertain function. The CDR3 loop spans 14 amino acids. V lost 8 bases and J lost 7, with 18 bases in between. This CDR3 is CASKRDLGGEKLFF. The CDR3 nucleotides read TGTGCCAGCAAACGGGACCTAGGGGGTGAAAAACTGTTTTTT.

The genes are TRBV7-6 and TRBJ2-3; TRBD2 matches at 10 bases. The J call may be wrong; the DNA end is better matched by TRBJ2-5. Germline values: CDR1 SGHVS, CDR2 FNYEAQ. The CDR3 totals 17 residues. Written as DNA, the CDR3 is TGTGCCAGCAGCTTTTCCGGGACTAGCGAGCCTTGGGAGACCCAGTACTTC. It specifies CASSFSGTSEPWETQYF.

The genes are TRBV7-6 and TRBJ2-4; D may match TRBD1 or TRBD2 (6 bases each). Between the trimmed V and J ends, which lost 5 bases and 9 bases, there was a span of 17 bases. CDR1 and CDR2 (germline): SGHVS, FNYEAQ. This CDR3 region has 14 residues. The DNA for the CDR3 is TGTGCCAGCAGCACTACGGTAGGGGGGTCCATTCAGTACTTC. Residues: CASSTTVGGSIQYF.

A word on this clonotype: At one boundary the junction diverges from the germline segment, which might be a read error. The chain recombines TRBV7-6 with TRBJ2-5, with a possible D match to TRBD2 (7 bases). The CDR3 is 15 amino acids. The germline V gene has CDR1 SGHVS and CDR2 FNYEAQ. The CDR3 reads CASSLAVGGQETQYF. As DNA, the CDR3 is TGTGCTAGCAGCTTAGCAGTCGGGGGGCAGGAGACCCAGTACTTC. Full variable domain (rest looked up from reference TRBV7-6 and TRBJ2-5): GAGVSQSPRYKVTKRGQDVALRCDPISGHVSLYWYRQALGQGPEFLTYFNYEAQQDKSGLPNDRFSAERPEGSISTLTIQRTEQRDSAMYRCASSLAVGGQETQYFGPGTRLLVL.

This clonotype came up a few times. CDR3 protein: CASSLGGSGRVQETQYF. In DNA form, the CDR3 reads TGTGCCAGCAGCTTAGGCGGTAGCGGGAGGGTTCAAGAGACCCAGTACTTC. The V call is TRBV7-2, the J call TRBJ2-5; 11 bases line up with TRBD2. The V gene's germline CDR1 is SGHTA and CDR2 FQGNSA. This CDR3 spans 17 amino acids. The J segment lost 2 bases and the V segment lost 1 base, leaving 6 bases of the junction unmatched.

The chain recombines TRBV19 with TRBJ2-3; 13 nucleotides match TRBD2. The CDR3 totals 18 residues. CDR1 is LNHDA, CDR2 SQIVND, per germline (reference sequence). Unmatched junction bases numbered 11, after V lost 6 bases and J lost 2 bases. CDR3 in DNA: TGTGCCAGTAGCCCTAACCCGGGACTAGCGGGGATCACAGATACGCAGTATTTT. Its protein is CASSPNPGLAGITDTQYF.